Shown below are 10 T cell receptor beta chains from a single sample sequenced in a study of T-cell memory formation after mild COVID-19. TCRdb fed the 5' RACE reads into MiXCR, producing one record per CDR3 protein. The sample comprises more than 85,000 distinct CDR3 sequences, around 10% of which are singletons, and around 39% rests with the top ten. The sequenced sample was PBMCs or a T cell subset sorted from them (not recorded which). These TCRs come from a man between 18 and 35 years old who had mild COVID-19 (a few samples of this study predate the infection). Cell type and time point are not known.

This sequence joins TRBV5-1 and TRBJ1-1, with no clear D. The CDR3 is made up of 15 amino acids. Germline loops: CDR1 SGHRS, CDR2 YFSETQ. Between the trimmed V and J ends, which lost 0 bases and 7 bases, there was a span of 16 bases. CDR3 bases: TGCGCCAGCAGCTTGGCCTGGTGGAAGGGCGATGAAGCTTTCTTT. Translated: CASSLAWWKGDEAFF.

The sample holds many counts of this clonotype. The chain couples TRBV20-1 to TRBJ1-5; perhaps TRBD1 as D (6 bases). The ends were cut back, 6 bases at V and 2 bases at J, with 17 bases in the middle. Germline V gene data show CDR1 as DFQATT and CDR2 as SNEGSKA (reference sequence). This CDR3 has 15 residues. CDR3 residues: CSAQANRVGNQPQHF. The CDR3 DNA is TGCAGTGCCCAGGCGAACAGGGTCGGCAATCAGCCCCAGCATTTT.

This clonotype came up a few times. The chain joins TRBV4-1 to TRBJ2-3; 9 bases are a match to TRBD2. The CDR3 is 16 amino acids. Germline CDR1 and CDR2: MGHRA and YSYEKL. Losses at the gene ends were 1 base for V and 4 bases for J; bases not matched to a gene: 6. In DNA, the CDR3 is TGCGCCAGCAGCCAAGGAGTTAGCGGGGGTTCAGATACGCAGTATTTT. This encodes CASSQGVSGGSDTQYF.

This clonotype was seen only a few times. The chain employs TRBV4-1 and TRBJ1-3, with TRBD1 identical over 7 bases. The trim removed 4 bases at V and 4 bases at J, leaving 10 bases unmatched. There are 16 residues in the CDR3. In germline, CDR1 is MGHRA, CDR2 YSYEKL. The CDR3 DNA reads as TGCGCCAGCAGCCCCCGGTTGCAGGGGGAAGGAAACACCATATATTTT. Translation: CASSPRLQGEGNTIYF.

This sequence joins TRBV5-1 and TRBJ2-7; no clear D. V lost 4 bases and J lost 7, with 12 bases in between. Germline-derived CDR1 and CDR2 are SGHRS and YFSETQ. The CDR3 sequence is 12 residues long. Here the CDR3 DNA reads TGCGCCAGCAGCCCCCGGTTTGGAGAGCAGTACTTC. Translation gives CASSPRFGEQYF.

The CDR3 here is CASSDSITSGNTIYF. The CDR3 region has the DNA TGTGCCAGCAGTGATTCCATTACTTCTGGAAACACCATATATTTT. The chain couples TRBV6-5 to TRBJ1-3, with D unclear. There are 15 residues in the CDR3. Trimming shortened V by 5 bases and J by 1 base, and 12 bases separated the two germline ends. CDR1 MNHEY and CDR2 SVGAGI come from the germline V gene.

This clonotype came up a few times. The chain uses TRBV5-1 and TRBJ2-2; D tentatively fits TRBD1 or TRBD2 (5 bases each). The germline V gene encodes CDR1 SGHRS and CDR2 YFSETQ. This CDR3 has 15 residues. Trimming took off 4 bases at V and 0 bases at J, with 10 bases between the two ends. The CDR3 loop reads CASSLGTANTGELFF. CDR3 DNA: TGCGCCAGCAGCCTAGGGACGGCGAACACCGGGGAGCTGTTTTTT.

The chain joins TRBV10-3 to TRBJ1-5; unclear D gene. The length of the CDR3 is 14 residues. Trimming shortened V by 2 bases and J by 3 bases, and 8 bases separated the two germline ends. Germline CDR1 is ENHRY and CDR2 is SYGVKD. DNA for the CDR3: TGTGCCATCAGTGAGAGGGCTCTCAATCAGCCCCAGCATTTT. It translates to CAISERALNQPQHF.

This clonotype occurred a few times. The V call is TRBV20-1, the J call TRBJ2-1, with no clear D. The CDR3 runs to 11 residues. Germline V CDR1 and CDR2: DFQATT, SNEGSKA (reference sequence). The V gene lost 5 bases and the J gene lost 6 bases, with 8 bases spanning the gap. The CDR3 nucleotides read TGCAGTGCTCTGAATATCAATGAGCAGTTCTTC. It codes for CSALNINEQFF.

This clonotype was seen more than once but under ten times. The chain employs TRBV20-1 and TRBJ1-4; a weak D match, TRBD1 (6 bases). V was cut by 0 bases and J by 6 bases, with 17 bases left in between. CDR1 is DFQATT and CDR2 is SNEGSKA in the germline V gene (reference sequence). This CDR3 region has 16 residues. The CDR3 sequence is CSAREVQGLGYEKLFF. DNA of the CDR3: TGCAGTGCTAGAGAGGTGCAGGGGCTTGGGTATGAAAAACTGTTTTTT.